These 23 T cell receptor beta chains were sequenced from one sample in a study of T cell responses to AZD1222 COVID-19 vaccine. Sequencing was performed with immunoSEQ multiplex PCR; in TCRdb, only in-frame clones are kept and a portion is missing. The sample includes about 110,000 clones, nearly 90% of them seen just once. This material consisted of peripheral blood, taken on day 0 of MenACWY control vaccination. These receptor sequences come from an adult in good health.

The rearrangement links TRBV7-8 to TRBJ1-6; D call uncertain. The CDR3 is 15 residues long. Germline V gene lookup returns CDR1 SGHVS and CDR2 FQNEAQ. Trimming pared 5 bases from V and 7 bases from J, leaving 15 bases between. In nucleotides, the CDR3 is TGTGCCAGCAGCCCGGGCCAGGCGCCAAATTCACCCCTCCACTTT. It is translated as CASSPGQAPNSPLHF.

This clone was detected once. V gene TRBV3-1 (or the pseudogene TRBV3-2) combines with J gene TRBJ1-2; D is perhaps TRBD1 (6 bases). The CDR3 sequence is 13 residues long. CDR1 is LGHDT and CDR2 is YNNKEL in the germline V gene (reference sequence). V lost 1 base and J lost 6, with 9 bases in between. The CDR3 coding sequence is TGTGCCAGCAGCCAAGTAGGGGGGGATGGCTACACCTTC. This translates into CASSQVGGDGYTF.

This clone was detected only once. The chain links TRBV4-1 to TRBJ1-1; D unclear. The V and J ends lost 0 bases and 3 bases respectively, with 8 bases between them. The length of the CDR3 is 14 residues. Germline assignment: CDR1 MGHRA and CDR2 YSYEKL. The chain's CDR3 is CASSQDAGDTEAFF. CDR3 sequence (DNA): TGCGCCAGCAGCCAAGATGCGGGAGACACTGAAGCTTTCTTT.

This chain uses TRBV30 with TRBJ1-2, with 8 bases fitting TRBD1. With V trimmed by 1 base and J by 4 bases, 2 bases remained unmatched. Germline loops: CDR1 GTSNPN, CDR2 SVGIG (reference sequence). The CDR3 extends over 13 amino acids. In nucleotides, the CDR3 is TGTGCCTGGAGTGGGACAGGGCTCTATGGCTACACCTTC. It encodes CAWSGTGLYGYTF.

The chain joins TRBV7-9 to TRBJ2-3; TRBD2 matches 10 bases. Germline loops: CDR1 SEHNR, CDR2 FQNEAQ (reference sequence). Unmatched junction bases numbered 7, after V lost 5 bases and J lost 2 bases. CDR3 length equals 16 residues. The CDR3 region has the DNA TGTGCCAGCAGCAATCCAGGACTAGCGGCCACAGATACGCAGTATTTT. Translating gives CASSNPGLAATDTQYF.

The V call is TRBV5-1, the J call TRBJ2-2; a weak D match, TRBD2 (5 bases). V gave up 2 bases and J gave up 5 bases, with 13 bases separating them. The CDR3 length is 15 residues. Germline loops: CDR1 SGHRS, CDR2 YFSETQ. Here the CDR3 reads CASSFLAAGTGELFF. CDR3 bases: TGCGCCAGCAGCTTCCTAGCCGCCGGGACCGGGGAGCTGTTTTTT.

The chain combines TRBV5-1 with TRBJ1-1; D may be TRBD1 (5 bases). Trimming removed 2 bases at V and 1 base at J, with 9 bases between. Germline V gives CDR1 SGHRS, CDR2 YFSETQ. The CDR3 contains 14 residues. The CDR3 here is CASSLGQTNTEAFF. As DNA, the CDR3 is TGCGCCAGCAGCTTAGGACAAACGAACACTGAAGCTTTCTTT.

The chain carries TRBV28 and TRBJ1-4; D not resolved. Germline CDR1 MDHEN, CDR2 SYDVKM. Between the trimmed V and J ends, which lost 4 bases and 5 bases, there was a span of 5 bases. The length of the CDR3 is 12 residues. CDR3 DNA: TGTGCCAGCAGTTCAGTCAATGAAAAACTGTTTTTT. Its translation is CASSSVNEKLFF.

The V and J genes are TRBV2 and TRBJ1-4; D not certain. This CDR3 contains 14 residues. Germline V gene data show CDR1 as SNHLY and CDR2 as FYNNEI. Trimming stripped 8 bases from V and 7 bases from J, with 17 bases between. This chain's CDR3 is CASGLGALGEKLFF. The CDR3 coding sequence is TGTGCCAGCGGCCTAGGAGCTTTAGGTGAAAAACTGTTTTTT.

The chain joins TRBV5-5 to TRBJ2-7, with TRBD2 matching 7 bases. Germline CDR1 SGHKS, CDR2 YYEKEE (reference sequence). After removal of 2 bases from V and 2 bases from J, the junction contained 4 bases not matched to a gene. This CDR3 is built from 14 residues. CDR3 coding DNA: TGTGCCAGCAGCTTAAGACTAGCTACCTACGAGCAGTACTTC. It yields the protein CASSLRLATYEQYF.

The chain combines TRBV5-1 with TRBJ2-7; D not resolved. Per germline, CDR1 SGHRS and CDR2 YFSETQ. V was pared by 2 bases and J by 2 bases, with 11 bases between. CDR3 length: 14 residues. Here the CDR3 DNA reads TGCGCCAGCAGCTTTAGGATCCCTACCTACGAGCAGTACTTC. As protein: CASSFRIPTYEQYF.

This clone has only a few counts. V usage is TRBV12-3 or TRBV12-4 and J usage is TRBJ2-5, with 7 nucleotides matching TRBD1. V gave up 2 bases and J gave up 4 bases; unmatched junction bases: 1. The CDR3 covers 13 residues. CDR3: CASSLRGRETQYF. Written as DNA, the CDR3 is TGTGCCAGCAGTTTAAGGGGGCGAGAGACCCAGTACTTC.

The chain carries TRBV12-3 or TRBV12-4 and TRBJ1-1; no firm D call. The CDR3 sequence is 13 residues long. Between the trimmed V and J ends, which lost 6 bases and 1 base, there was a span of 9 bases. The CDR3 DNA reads TGTGCCAGCAGCGGGGTACCGAACACTGAAGCTTTCTTT. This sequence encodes CASSGVPNTEAFF.

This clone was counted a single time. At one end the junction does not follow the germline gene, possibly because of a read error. The CDR3 sequence: CASSFGGGYGYIF. CDR3 bases: TGTGCCAGCAGTTTTGGAGGAGGCTATGGCTACATCTTC. V gene TRBV28 combines with J gene TRBJ1-2; D ambiguous. This CDR3 comprises 13 residues. CDR1 is MDHEN, CDR2 SYDVKM, per germline.

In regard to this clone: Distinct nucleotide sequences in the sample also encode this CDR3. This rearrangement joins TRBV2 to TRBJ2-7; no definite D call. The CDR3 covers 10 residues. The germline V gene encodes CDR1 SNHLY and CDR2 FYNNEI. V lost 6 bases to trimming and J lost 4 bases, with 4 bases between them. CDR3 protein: CASRSYEQYF. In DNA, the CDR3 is TGTGCCAGCAGGTCATACGAGCAGTACTTC. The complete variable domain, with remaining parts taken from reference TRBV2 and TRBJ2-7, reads EPEVTQTPSHQVTQMGQEVILRCVPISNHLYFYWYRQILGQKVEFLVSFYNNEISEKSEIFDDQFSVERPDGSNFTLKIRSTKLEDSAMYFCASRSYEQYFGPGTRLTVT.

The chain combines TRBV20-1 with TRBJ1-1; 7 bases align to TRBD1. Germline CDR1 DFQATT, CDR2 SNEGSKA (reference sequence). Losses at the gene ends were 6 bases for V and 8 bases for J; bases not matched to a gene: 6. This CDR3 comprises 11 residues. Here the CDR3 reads CSAPRQGEAFF. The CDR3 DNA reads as TGCAGTGCCCCCAGACAGGGAGAAGCTTTCTTT.

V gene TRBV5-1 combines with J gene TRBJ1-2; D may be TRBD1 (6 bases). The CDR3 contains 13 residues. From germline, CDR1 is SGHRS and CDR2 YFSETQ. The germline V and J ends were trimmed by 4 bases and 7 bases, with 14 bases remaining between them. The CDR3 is CASSPQGSGGYTF. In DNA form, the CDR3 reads TGCGCCAGCAGCCCACAGGGTTCAGGTGGCTACACCTTC.

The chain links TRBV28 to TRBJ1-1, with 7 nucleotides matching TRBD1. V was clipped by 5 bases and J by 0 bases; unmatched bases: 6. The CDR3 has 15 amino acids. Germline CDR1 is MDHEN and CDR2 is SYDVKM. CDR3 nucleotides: TGTGCCAGCAGTGCTCAACAGGGGTTGAACACTGAAGCTTTCTTT. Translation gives CASSAQQGLNTEAFF.

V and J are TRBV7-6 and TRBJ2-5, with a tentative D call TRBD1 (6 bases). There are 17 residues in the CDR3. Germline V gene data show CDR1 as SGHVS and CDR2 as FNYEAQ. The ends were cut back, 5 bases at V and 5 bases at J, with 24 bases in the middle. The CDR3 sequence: CASSTPRLGGRWETQYF. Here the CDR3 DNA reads TGTGCCAGCAGCACCCCTAGGTTAGGGGGTCGGTGGGAGACCCAGTACTTC.

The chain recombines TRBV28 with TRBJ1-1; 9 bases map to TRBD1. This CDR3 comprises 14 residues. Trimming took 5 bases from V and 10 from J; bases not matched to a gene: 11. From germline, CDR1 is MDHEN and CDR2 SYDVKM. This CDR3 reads CASSPYRGLSGAFF. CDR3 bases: TGTGCCAGCAGTCCGTACAGGGGGCTTTCAGGAGCTTTCTTT. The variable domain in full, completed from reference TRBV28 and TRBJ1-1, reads DVKVTQSSRYLVKRTGEKVFLECVQDMDHENMFWYRQDPGLGLRLIYFSYDVKMKEKGDIPEGYSVSREKKERFSLILESASTNQTSMYLCASSPYRGLSGAFFGQGTRLTVV.

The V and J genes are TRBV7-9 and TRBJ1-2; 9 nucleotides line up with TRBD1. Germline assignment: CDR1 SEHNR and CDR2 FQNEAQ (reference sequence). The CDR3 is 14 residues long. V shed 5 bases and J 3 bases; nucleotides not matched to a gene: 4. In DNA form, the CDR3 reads TGTGCCAGCAGCCGACAGGGGGAATACTATGGCTACACCTTC. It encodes CASSRQGEYYGYTF. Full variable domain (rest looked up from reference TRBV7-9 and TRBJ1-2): DTGVSQNPRHKITKRGQNVTFRCDPISEHNRLYWYRQTLGQGPEFLTYFQNEAQLEKSRLLSDRFSAERPKGSFSTLEIQRTEQGDSAMYLCASSRQGEYYGYTFGSGTRLTVV.

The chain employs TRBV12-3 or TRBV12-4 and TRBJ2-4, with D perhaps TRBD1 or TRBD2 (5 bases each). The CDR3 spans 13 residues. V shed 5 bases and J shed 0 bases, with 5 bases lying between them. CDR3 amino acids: CASSGGAKNIQYF. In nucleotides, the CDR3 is TGTGCCAGCAGTGGGGGAGCCAAAAACATTCAGTACTTC.

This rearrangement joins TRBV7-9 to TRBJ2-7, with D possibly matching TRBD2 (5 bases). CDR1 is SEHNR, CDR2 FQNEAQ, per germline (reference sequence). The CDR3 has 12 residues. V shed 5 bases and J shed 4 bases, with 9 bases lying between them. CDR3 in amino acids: CASSQRSYEQYF. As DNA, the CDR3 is TGTGCCAGCAGCCAGCGGAGTTACGAGCAGTACTTC.